This T cell receptor (beta chain) was captured by sequencing in a study of T cell changes during pregnancy in multiple sclerosis. V was shortened by 1 base and J by 6 bases, with 6 bases between the two germline ends. The CDR3 loop spans 12 amino acids. The germline V gene encodes CDR1 SEHNR and CDR2 FQNEAQ (reference sequence). Some clones are missing from TCRdb's copy, which holds only in-frame ones; the method was immunoSEQ multiplex PCR. The table includes around 31,000 clones, 87% detected once. The sequences come from CD8+ T cells from peripheral blood mononuclear cells, collected in the first trimester of pregnancy. The chain carries TRBV7-9 and TRBJ1-1; a possible D gene is TRBD1 (5 bases). The origin of this receptor is a female donor with multiple sclerosis, enrolled in a pregnancy study. CDR3 in DNA: TGTGCCAGCAGCTTAGACAGGTCTGAAGCTTTCTTT. It encodes CASSLDRSEAFF.